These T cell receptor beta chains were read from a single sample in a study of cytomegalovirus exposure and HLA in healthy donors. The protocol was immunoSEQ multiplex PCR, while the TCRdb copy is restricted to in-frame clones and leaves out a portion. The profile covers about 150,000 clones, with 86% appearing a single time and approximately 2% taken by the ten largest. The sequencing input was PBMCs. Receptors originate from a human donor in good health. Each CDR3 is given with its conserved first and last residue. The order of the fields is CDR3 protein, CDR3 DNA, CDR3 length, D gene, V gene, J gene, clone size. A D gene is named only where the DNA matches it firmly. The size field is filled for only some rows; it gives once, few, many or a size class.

CDR3aa: CASSATTGPLGYTF; CDR3nt: TGTGCCAGCAGCGCGACGACAGGGCCGCTGGGCTACACCTTC; len: 14; d_gene: TRBD1; v_gene: TRBV9; j_gene: TRBJ1-2; abundance: -
CDR3aa: CASTGGQERTGELFF; CDR3nt: TGTGCCAGCACCGGGGGACAGGAACGGACCGGGGAGCTGTTTTTT; len: 15; d_gene: TRBD1; v_gene: TRBV27; j_gene: TRBJ2-2; abundance: -
CDR3aa: CASSYIPGSVLYGYTF; CDR3nt: TGTGCCAGCAGTTACATCCCCGGTTCGGTCCTCTATGGCTACACCTTC; len: 16; d_gene: -; v_gene: TRBV6-5; j_gene: TRBJ1-2; abundance: -
CDR3aa: CASSGGQGGKLFF; CDR3nt: TGCGCCAGCAGCGGGGGACAGGGAGGAAAACTGTTTTTT; len: 13; d_gene: TRBD1; v_gene: TRBV5-1; j_gene: TRBJ1-4; abundance: -
CDR3aa: CASSGSGTPTYNEQFF; CDR3nt: TGTGCCAGCAGTGGATCCGGGACTCCAACCTACAATGAGCAGTTCTTC; len: 16; d_gene: -; v_gene: TRBV28; j_gene: TRBJ2-1; abundance: -
CDR3aa: CPLGGRDRGSREQYF; CDR3nt: TGTCCCCTCGGGGGTCGGGACAGGGGATCTAGAGAGCAGTACTTC; len: 15; d_gene: TRBD1; v_gene: TRBV27; j_gene: TRBJ2-7; abundance: -
CDR3aa: CASSLGTSTNSPLHF; CDR3nt: TGTGCCAGCAGCTTAGGGACATCTACGAATTCACCCCTCCACTTT; len: 15; d_gene: -; v_gene: TRBV7-9; j_gene: TRBJ1-6; abundance: few
CDR3aa: CSVSGRVSYGYTF; CDR3nt: TGCAGCGTTTCTGGCAGGGTTTCCTATGGCTACACCTTC; len: 13; d_gene: -; v_gene: TRBV29-1; j_gene: TRBJ1-2; abundance: once
CDR3aa: CASSLEQVDNSPLHF; CDR3nt: TGTGCCAGCAGCTTGGAGCAGGTGGATAATTCACCCCTCCACTTT; len: 15; d_gene: -; v_gene: TRBV5-8; j_gene: TRBJ1-6; abundance: -
CDR3aa: CSARDRAEAFF; CDR3nt: TGCAGTGCTAGAGACCGGGCTGAAGCTTTCTTT; len: 11; d_gene: -; v_gene: TRBV20-1; j_gene: TRBJ1-1; abundance: -